This T cell receptor beta chain was sequenced in a study of T cells after yellow fever vaccination. Across the study: Preparing low-cell-number fractions relied on SMART-Seq v4 Ultra Low Input.

UMIs were added to TCR cDNA along with a universal primer site when it was made by 5'RACE template switching. TCRdb reanalysed the 5' RACE reads using MiXCR and keeps one entry per CDR3 protein. The table shows some 420,000 distinct CDR3 sequences, with around 19% occurring only once. The CDR3 consists of 15 residues. V shed 5 bases and J shed 1 base, with 12 bases lying between them. Looked up from germline, CDR1 is SGHAT and CDR2 is FQNNGV. The source was PBMCs, collected before the yellow fever booster vaccination. The J gene is TRBJ1-5, the V gene TRBV11-2, with no clear D. This sequence originates from a man aged 18 to 30 who received the YFV17D yellow fever vaccine. The CDR3 spells CASSQAPGSNQPQHF. The CDR3 bases are TGTGCCAGCAGCCAAGCCCCTGGGAGCAATCAGCCCCAGCATTTT. The full variable domain, with the rest looked up from reference TRBV11-2 and TRBJ1-5, is EAGVAQSPRYKIIEKRQSVAFWCNPISGHATLYWYQQILGQGPKLLIQFQNNGVVDDSQLPKDRFSAERLKGVDSTLKIQPAKLEDSAVYLCASSQAPGSNQPQHFGDGTRLSIL.